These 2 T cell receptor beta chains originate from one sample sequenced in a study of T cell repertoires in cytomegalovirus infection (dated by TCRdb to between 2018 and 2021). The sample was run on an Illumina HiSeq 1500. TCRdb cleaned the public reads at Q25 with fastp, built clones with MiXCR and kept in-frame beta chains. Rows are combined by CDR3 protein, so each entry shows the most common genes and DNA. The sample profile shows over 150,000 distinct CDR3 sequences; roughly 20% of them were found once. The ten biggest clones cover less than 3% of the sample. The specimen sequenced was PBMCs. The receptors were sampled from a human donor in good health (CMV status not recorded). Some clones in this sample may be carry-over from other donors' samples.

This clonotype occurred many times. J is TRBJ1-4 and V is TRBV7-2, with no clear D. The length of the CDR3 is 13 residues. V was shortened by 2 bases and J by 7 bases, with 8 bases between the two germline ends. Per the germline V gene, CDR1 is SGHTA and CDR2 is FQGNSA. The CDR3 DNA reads TGTGCCAGCAGCTTAACACACGCTGAAAAACTGTTTTTT. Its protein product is CASSLTHAEKLFF. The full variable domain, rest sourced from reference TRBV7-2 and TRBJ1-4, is GAGVSQSPSNKVTEKGKDVELRCDPISGHTALYWYRQSLGQGLEFLIYFQGNSAPDKSGLPSDRFSAERTGGSVSTLTIQRTQQEDSAVYLCASSLTHAEKLFFGSGTQLSVL.

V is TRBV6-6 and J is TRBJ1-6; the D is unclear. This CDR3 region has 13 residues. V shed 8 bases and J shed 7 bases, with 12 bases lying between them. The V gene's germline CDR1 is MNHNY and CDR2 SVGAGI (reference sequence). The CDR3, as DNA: TGTGCCAGCGTTGGGTCGGAGAATTCACCCCTCCACTTT. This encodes CASVGSENSPLHF.